This T cell receptor beta chain appears in the sequencing data of a study of early T cells in non-severe SARS-CoV-2 infection. Regarding the study as a whole: VDJdb matching favored anti-spike CD8 responses, missing private and CD4 specificities.

This clonotype showed up just a few times. Its antigen is as yet unknown. The CDR3 sequence is 16 residues long. Trimming took 5 bases from V and 4 from J; bases not matched to a gene: 6. The library protocol tagged individual cDNA molecules with unique molecular identifiers. Using its own MiXCR run on the 5' RACE reads, TCRdb lists one record per CDR3 protein. This sample has approximately 30,000 distinct CDR3 sequences, with roughly 5.7% found just once. Sequencing was done on a sample of whole blood. The V and J genes are TRBV12-3 or TRBV12-4 and TRBJ2-1, with TRBD2 matching 12 bases. The receptor was isolated from an adult who was a healthcare worker with PCR-confirmed SARS-CoV-2 infection or an uninfected control (not recorded which). The DNA of the CDR3 is TGTGCCAGCAGTCGACTCGGGACTAGCGGGTACAATGAGCAGTTCTTC. This gives the protein CASSRLGTSGYNEQFF.